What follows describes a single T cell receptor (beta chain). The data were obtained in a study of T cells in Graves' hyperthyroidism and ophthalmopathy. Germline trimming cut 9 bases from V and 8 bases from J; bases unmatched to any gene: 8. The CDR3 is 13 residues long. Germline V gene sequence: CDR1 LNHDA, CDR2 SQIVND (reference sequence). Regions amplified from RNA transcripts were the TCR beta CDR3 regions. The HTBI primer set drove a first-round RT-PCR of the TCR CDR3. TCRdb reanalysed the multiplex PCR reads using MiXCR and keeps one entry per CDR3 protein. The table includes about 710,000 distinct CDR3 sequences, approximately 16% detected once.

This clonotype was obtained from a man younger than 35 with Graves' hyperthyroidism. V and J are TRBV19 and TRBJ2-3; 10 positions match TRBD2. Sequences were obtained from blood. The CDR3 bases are TGTGCCAGCGATCGGACTAGCGGCGGTACGCAGTATTTT. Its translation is CASDRTSGGTQYF.